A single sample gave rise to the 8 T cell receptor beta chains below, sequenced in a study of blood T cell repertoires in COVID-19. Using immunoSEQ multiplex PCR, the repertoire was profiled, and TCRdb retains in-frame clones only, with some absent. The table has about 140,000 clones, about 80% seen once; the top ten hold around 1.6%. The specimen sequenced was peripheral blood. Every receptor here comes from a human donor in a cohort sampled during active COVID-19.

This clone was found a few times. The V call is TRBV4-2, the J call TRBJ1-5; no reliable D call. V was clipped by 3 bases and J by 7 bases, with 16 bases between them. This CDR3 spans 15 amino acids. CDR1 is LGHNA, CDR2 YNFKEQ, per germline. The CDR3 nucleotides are TGTGCCAGCAGCCAGGGTTCCTTCGGCGGCCAGCCCCAGCATTTT. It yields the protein CASSQGSFGGQPQHF.

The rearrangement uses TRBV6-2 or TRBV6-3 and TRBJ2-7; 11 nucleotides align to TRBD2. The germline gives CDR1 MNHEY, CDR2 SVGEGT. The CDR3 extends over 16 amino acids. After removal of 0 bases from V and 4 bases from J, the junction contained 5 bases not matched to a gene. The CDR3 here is CASSYSRTSGSYEQYF. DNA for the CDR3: TGTGCCAGCAGTTACTCACGGACTAGCGGGTCTTACGAGCAGTACTTC.

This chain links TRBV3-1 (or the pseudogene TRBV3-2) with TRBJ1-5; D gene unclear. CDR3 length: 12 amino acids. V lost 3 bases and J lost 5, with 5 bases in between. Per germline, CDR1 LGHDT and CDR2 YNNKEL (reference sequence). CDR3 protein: CASSQGHQPQHF. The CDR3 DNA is TGTGCCAGCAGCCAGGGCCATCAGCCCCAGCATTTT.

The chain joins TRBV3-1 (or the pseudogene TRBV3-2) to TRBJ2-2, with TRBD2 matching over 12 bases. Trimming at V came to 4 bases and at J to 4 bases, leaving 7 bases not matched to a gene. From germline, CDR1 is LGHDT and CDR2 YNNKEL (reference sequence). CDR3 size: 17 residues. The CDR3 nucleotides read TGTGCCAGCAGCCGTCAGTTGACTAGCGGGAGCACCGGGGAGCTGTTTTTT. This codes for CASSRQLTSGSTGELFF.

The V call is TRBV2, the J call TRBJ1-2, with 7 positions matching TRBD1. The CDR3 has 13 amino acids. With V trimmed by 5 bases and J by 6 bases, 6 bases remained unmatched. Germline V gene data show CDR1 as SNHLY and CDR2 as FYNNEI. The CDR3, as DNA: TGTGCCAGCAGTATCCAGGGGGACAATGGCTACACCTTC. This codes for CASSIQGDNGYTF.

As DNA, the CDR3 is TGTGCCAGCAGCCTAGAGGGGACAGGGAGTACGCAGTATTTT. Amino acid sequence: CASSLEGTGSTQYF. The rearrangement links TRBV9 to TRBJ2-3; TRBD1 matches at 9 bases. V shed 4 bases and J 8 bases; nucleotides not matched to a gene: 8. There are 14 residues in the CDR3. Germline V gives CDR1 SGDLS, CDR2 YYNGEE.

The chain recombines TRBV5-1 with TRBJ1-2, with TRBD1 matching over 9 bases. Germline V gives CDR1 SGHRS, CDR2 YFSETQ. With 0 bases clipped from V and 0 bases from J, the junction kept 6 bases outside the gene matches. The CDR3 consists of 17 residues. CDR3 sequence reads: CASSLVAGTGPNYGYTF. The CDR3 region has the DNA TGCGCCAGCAGCTTGGTCGCCGGGACAGGGCCTAACTATGGCTACACCTTC.

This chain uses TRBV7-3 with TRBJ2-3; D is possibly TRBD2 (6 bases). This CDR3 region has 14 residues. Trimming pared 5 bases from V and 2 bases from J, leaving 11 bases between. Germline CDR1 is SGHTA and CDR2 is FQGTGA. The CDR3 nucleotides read TGTGCCAGCAGCCCGGGACTTCCCACAGATACGCAGTATTTT. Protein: CASSPGLPTDTQYF. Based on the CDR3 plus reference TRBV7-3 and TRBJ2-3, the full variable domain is GAGVSQTPSNKVTEKGKYVELRCDPISGHTALYWYRQSLGQGPEFLIYFQGTGAADDSGLPNDRFFAVRPEGSVSTLKIQRTERGDSAVYLCASSPGLPTDTQYFGPGTRLTVL.